The 5 T cell receptor beta chains in this list originate from one sample, sequenced in a study of T cell responses to AZD1222 COVID-19 vaccine (dated by TCRdb to about 2021). The library was obtained by the immunoSEQ multiplex PCR assay. TCRdb holds this immuneACCESS table with in-frame rearrangements only. Some clones are missing; in checked studies, unresolved V genes explain under half, and the rest has no known cause. This sample lists under 150,000 clones; roughly 87% were detected once. The top ten clones comprise around 7.2% of the sample. Interpreted using the paper, the time point label stands for: baseline before first vaccination. This sample comprised peripheral blood, obtained on day 0 of AZD1222 vaccination. These receptors came from an adult in good health.

The chain joins TRBV1 to TRBJ2-3; TRBD2 is the table's D call and was not checked against the DNA. TRBV1 is labeled a pseudogene. The CDR3 consists of 13 residues. In nucleotides, the CDR3 is TGCACCAGAAATCCGGAGAGCACAGATACGCAGTATTTT. Translation: CTRNPESTDTQYF.

This sequence joins TRBV6-7 and TRBJ1-3; no clear D. TRBV6-7 is treated as an ORF (open reading frame) with a function not yet certain. CDR3 size: 10 residues. Trimming stripped 11 bases from V and 3 bases from J, with 5 bases between. This chain's CDR3 is CAPCGNTIYF. As DNA, the CDR3 is TGTGCCCCATGTGGAAACACCATATATTTT.

The chain employs TRBV2 and TRBJ2-7; D may be TRBD2 (6 bases). The germline CDR1 and CDR2 sequences are SNHLY and FYNNEI. Between the trimmed V and J ends, which lost 2 bases and 2 bases, there was a span of 16 bases. CDR3 length: 16 residues. CDR3 DNA: TGTGCCAGCAGTGAATTTGGAGGCAGGACTACCTACGAGCAGTACTTC. It specifies CASSEFGGRTTYEQYF. The full variable domain, rest sourced from reference TRBV2 and TRBJ2-7, is EPEVTQTPSHQVTQMGQEVILRCVPISNHLYFYWYRQILGQKVEFLVSFYNNEISEKSEIFDDQFSVERPDGSNFTLKIRSTKLEDSAMYFCASSEFGGRTTYEQYFGPGTRLTVT.

The chain joins TRBV18 to TRBJ2-5; D is unclear. Germline CDR1 and CDR2: KGHSH and LQKENI. V was shortened by 3 bases and J by 7 bases, with 9 bases between the two germline ends. The CDR3 has 12 residues. DNA for the CDR3: TGTGCCAGCTCACCCCCTATAGGGACCCAGTACTTC. Translated, it gives CASSPPIGTQYF.

The chain carries TRBV3-1 (or the pseudogene TRBV3-2) and TRBJ1-2; no definite D call. The CDR3 spans 14 residues. Per germline, CDR1 LGHDT and CDR2 YNNKEL (reference sequence). Trimming took 0 bases from V and 0 from J, leaving 5 bases between them. This CDR3 reads CASSQEAPNYGYTF. CDR3 sequence (DNA): TGTGCCAGCAGCCAAGAGGCACCTAACTATGGCTACACCTTC.